Listed below are T cell receptor beta chains from one sample, sequenced in a study of blood T cell repertoires in COVID-19. Sequencing was performed with immunoSEQ multiplex PCR; in TCRdb, only in-frame clones are kept and a portion is missing. The sample has 250,000 to 350,000 clones; 88% are singletons. The source material was peripheral blood. The source is a woman between 50 and 59 years old with active or convalescent COVID-19. Each CDR3 is given with its conserved first and last residue. Fields, in order: CDR3 protein, CDR3 DNA, J gene, CDR3 length, V gene, D gene, clone size. D genes are given only for firm matches. The size entry is marked missing in some rows and otherwise reads once, few, many or a size class.

CASSWGQSNSPLHF TGTGCCAGCAGCTGGGGACAGAGTAATTCACCCCTCCACTTT TRBJ1-6 14 TRBV7-9 TRBD1 -
CASSTGDSYNEKLFF TGCGCCAGCAGCACCGGGGACAGCTATAATGAAAAACTGTTTTTT TRBJ1-4 15 TRBV5-1 TRBD1 -
CASSSAWERQGGLEAFF TGTGCCAGCAGTTCCGCCTGGGAGCGACAGGGGGGACTTGAAGCTTTCTTT TRBJ1-1 17 TRBV28 TRBD1 -
CASSPLAGGSYEQYF TGCGCCAGCAGCCCTCTAGCGGGGGGCTCCTACGAGCAGTACTTC TRBJ2-7 15 TRBV5-1 TRBD2 -
CSVVGAGANVLTF TGCAGCGTAGTAGGGGCCGGGGCCAACGTCCTGACTTTC TRBJ2-6 13 TRBV29-1 - -
CASSTARNLAGELFF TGTGCCAGTAGTACGGCGAGGAACCTTGCGGGGGAGCTGTTTTTT TRBJ2-2 15 TRBV19 - once
CAWSPGYEQFF TGTGCCTGGAGTCCTGGCTATGAGCAGTTCTTC TRBJ2-1 11 TRBV30 - -
CASSPTPGVPNTEAFF TGTGCCAGCAGTCCCACCCCCGGGGTCCCGAACACTGAAGCTTTCTTT TRBJ1-1 16 TRBV27 - -
CASSFDRPSGNTIYF TGCGCCAGCAGTTTTGACAGGCCCTCTGGAAACACCATATATTTT TRBJ1-3 15 TRBV5-1 - -
CASSVLSSGNTIYF TGTGCCAGCAGTGTTCTCTCGTCCGGAAACACCATATATTTT TRBJ1-3 14 TRBV6-2/TRBV6-3 - -
CASRTGWRDQETQYF TGTGCCAGTAGAACCGGGTGGCGGGATCAAGAGACCCAGTACTTC TRBJ2-5 15 TRBV19 - -
CASSFGGQQGFGYTF TGTGCCAGCAGCTTTGGAGGACAACAGGGTTTTGGCTACACCTTC TRBJ1-2 15 TRBV11-2 - -
CASSPAYEQYF TGTGCCAGCAGCCCGGCCTACGAGCAGTACTTC TRBJ2-7 11 TRBV7-2 - -
CAIRRQGARNTIYF TGTGCCATCAGGAGACAGGGGGCTAGAAACACCATATATTTT TRBJ1-3 14 TRBV10-3 TRBD1 -
CASSPSSGTYNEQFF TGCGCCAGCAGCCCTTCGAGCGGGACTTACAATGAGCAGTTCTTC TRBJ2-1 15 TRBV4-3 TRBD2 medium-sized
CASSYGGAGELFF TGTGCCAGCAGTTACGGGGGGGCCGGGGAGCTGTTTTTT TRBJ2-2 13 TRBV6-5 TRBD2 -
CASSQGGAYEQYF TGTGCCAGCTCACAGGGGGGGGCCTACGAGCAGTACTTC TRBJ2-7 13 TRBV18 - -
CASSQDPQGSYEQYF TGCGCCAGCAGCCAAGATCCACAGGGCTCCTACGAGCAGTACTTC TRBJ2-7 15 TRBV4-1 - -
CASSFGGGMLDEKLFF TGCGCCAGCAGCTTTGGTGGGGGGATGTTGGATGAAAAACTGTTTTTT TRBJ1-4 16 TRBV5-1 - -
CSVRAGVYEQYF TGCAGCGTTAGGGCAGGGGTCTACGAGCAGTACTTC TRBJ2-7 12 TRBV29-1 - -
CASKPGQGTVTVIF TGTGCCAGCAAACCGGGACAGGGCACGGTAACAGTGATTTTT TRBJ1-4 14 TRBV28 TRBD1 -
CASSLPRLAGVAEQYF TGTGCCAGCAGCCTGCCCCGACTAGCGGGAGTTGCCGAGCAGTACTTC TRBJ2-7 16 TRBV3-1/TRBV3-2 TRBD2 -
CSVERDRGTGELFF TGCAGCGTTGAAAGAGATCGGGGGACCGGGGAGCTGTTTTTT TRBJ2-2 14 TRBV29-1 - -
CAITGQVNTEAFF TGTGCCATCACCGGCCAGGTGAACACTGAAGCTTTCTTT TRBJ1-1 13 TRBV10-3 - -
CASARTGSGLSYNEQFF TGTGCCAGCGCACGGACAGGCAGCGGACTTTCCTACAATGAGCAGTTCTTC TRBJ2-1 17 TRBV27 TRBD1 few
CASSTRDKGSPLHF TGTGCCAGCAGTACCCGGGACAAGGGTTCACCCCTCCACTTT TRBJ1-6 14 TRBV2 - -
CASSLSSGNYGYTF TGTGCCAGCAGTTTAAGTTCGGGGAACTATGGCTACACCTTC TRBJ1-2 14 TRBV27 - -
CASSFGAGGETQYF TGTGCCAGCAGTTTCGGGGCGGGGGGAGAGACCCAGTACTTC TRBJ2-5 14 TRBV28 TRBD2 -
CASSLGAGEGYTF TGCGCCAGCAGCTTGGGGGCAGGGGAGGGCTACACCTTC TRBJ1-2 13 TRBV5-1 - -
CASSFLAGLSYEQYF TGTGCCAGCAGCTTCTTGGCAGGGCTCTCCTACGAGCAGTACTTC TRBJ2-7 15 TRBV13 - -
CATSAKSGVNQPQHF TGTGCCACCAGCGCTAAGTCAGGGGTCAATCAGCCCCAGCATTTT TRBJ1-5 15 TRBV15 - -
CASSQITQRESDTQYF TGTGCCAGCAGTCAAATAACACAGCGGGAATCAGATACGCAGTATTTT TRBJ2-3 16 TRBV4-2 TRBD2 -
CASSLDRYSNQPQHF TGTGCCAGCAGCTTAGATAGATATAGCAATCAGCCCCAGCATTTT TRBJ1-5 15 TRBV7-2 - -
CASSTQGESTDTQYF TGTGCCAGCAGCACACAAGGGGAAAGCACAGATACGCAGTATTTT TRBJ2-3 15 TRBV7-3 - -
CASSSPVGIYNEQFF TGTGCCAGCAGCAGTCCAGTCGGGATCTACAATGAGCAGTTCTTC TRBJ2-1 15 TRBV7-9 - once
CASSLRGGYTGELFF TGTGCCAGCAGTTTAAGGGGTGGATACACCGGGGAGCTGTTTTTT TRBJ2-2 15 TRBV27 - -
CASSLLRGVINEQFF TGTGCCAGCAGTCTTTTGCGGGGGGTTATCAATGAGCAGTTCTTC TRBJ2-1 15 TRBV7-8 TRBD2 -
CSVEGQGDTEAFF TGCAGCGTTGAAGGGCAGGGTGACACTGAAGCTTTCTTT TRBJ1-1 13 TRBV29-1 - -
CASSKLGQGSTDTQYF TGTGCCAGCAGCAAACTCGGACAGGGATCGACAGATACGCAGTATTTT TRBJ2-3 16 TRBV5-6 TRBD1 -
CASSQDRTGNTEAFF TGCGCCAGCAGCCAAGATCGGACAGGGAACACTGAAGCTTTCTTT TRBJ1-1 15 TRBV4-3 TRBD1 -
CASRAGTVETGELFF TGTGCCAGCAGGGCCGGGACAGTGGAAACCGGGGAGCTGTTTTTT TRBJ2-2 15 TRBV27 TRBD1 -
CASSDTPGANVLTF TGTGCCAGCAGTGATACTCCCGGGGCCAACGTCCTGACTTTC TRBJ2-6 14 TRBV2 - -
CASSPGQGPNTGELFF TGCGCCAGCAGCCCTGGACAGGGGCCGAACACCGGGGAGCTGTTTTTT TRBJ2-2 16 TRBV5-1 TRBD1 -
CASRGPGQIINGYTF TGTGCCAGCAGGGGACCGGGACAGATTATCAACGGCTACACCTTC TRBJ1-2 15 TRBV6-5 TRBD1 -
CASSPRELAGAGELFF TGTGCCAGCTCACCACGGGAACTAGCGGGAGCCGGGGAGCTGTTTTTT TRBJ2-2 16 TRBV18 TRBD2 -
CSAASGLEAFF TGCAGTGCTGCTTCAGGGCTTGAAGCTTTCTTT TRBJ1-1 11 TRBV20-1 - -
CSVSWTGRDTEAFF TGCAGCGTTAGCTGGACAGGGAGGGACACTGAAGCTTTCTTT TRBJ1-1 14 TRBV29-1 TRBD1 once
CASSPFRRTSVADTQYF TGTGCCAGCAGCCCCTTTAGAAGGACTAGCGTAGCAGATACGCAGTATTTT TRBJ2-3 17 TRBV3-1/TRBV3-2 TRBD2 -
CASNSLTGGGGNQPQHF TGTGCCAGTAACTCACTGACAGGCGGGGGGGGCAATCAGCCCCAGCATTTT TRBJ1-5 17 TRBV19 - -
CASSLYRGAGGEQYF TGTGCCAGCAGCCTTTACCGGGGAGCCGGCGGCGAGCAGTACTTC TRBJ2-7 15 TRBV11-1 - -
CAASRDGVQGTEAFF TGTGCCGCCAGCAGAGATGGGGTCCAGGGGACTGAAGCTTTCTTT TRBJ1-1 15 TRBV15 - -
CASKSKQAQHYGYTF TGTGCCAGCAAATCCAAACAGGCTCAACACTATGGCTACACCTTC TRBJ1-2 15 TRBV6-6 - once
CAWDRQGGRSTDTQYF TGTGCCTGGGACCGACAGGGCGGAAGAAGCACAGATACGCAGTATTTT TRBJ2-3 16 TRBV30 TRBD1 once
CASNSIGEMAGNTIYF TGTGCCAGCAATTCAATCGGGGAAATGGCTGGAAACACCATATATTTT TRBJ1-3 16 TRBV28 - few
CASSPRASRPYEQYF TGCGCCAGCAGCCCCAGAGCTTCGAGGCCCTACGAGCAGTACTTC TRBJ2-7 15 TRBV4-1 - -
CASSLWGPIHEQYF TGTGCCAGCAGTTTATGGGGGCCAATCCACGAGCAGTACTTC TRBJ2-7 14 TRBV28 - -
CASSQAGSISYEQYF TGTGCCAGCAGCCAAGCGGGGTCCATCTCCTACGAGCAGTACTTC TRBJ2-7 15 TRBV14 - -
CASSSQGAVMNTEAFF TGTGCCAGCAGTTCCCAGGGGGCCGTCATGAACACTGAAGCTTTCTTT TRBJ1-1 16 TRBV5-6 TRBD1 -